This T cell receptor (beta chain) was profiled in a study of cytomegalovirus exposure and HLA in healthy donors. Study-wide results and caveats: The study found most TCR sequences rare, yet found some public TCRs in many donors. An analysis was carried out at a later point. It showed that HLA-associated TCR beta chains were more clonally expanded than equally common non-associated chains. There were reportedly fewer N-insertions in an Asian-associated ancestry cluster than the roughly 610-donor mean, in a later analysis. For most TCR beta V segments, an earlier analysis put the productive rate at about 90% or about 30% of the time.

The primer mix had 60 Vbeta and 13 Jbeta primers. Libraries were prepared by immunoSEQ multiplex PCR; TCRdb keeps only in-frame clonotypes and omits some of them. The data contain 50,000 to 65,000 clones, less than 85% of them singletons. The trim removed 10 bases at V and 2 bases at J, leaving 17 bases unmatched. CDR1 and CDR2 (germline): LNHDA, SQIVND (reference sequence). This CDR3 contains 17 residues. This clone was detected once. Its antigen is as yet unknown. Sequencing used PBMCs. The TCR was taken from a woman aged 18-29 years in good health and CMV-seronegative. The chain combines TRBV19 with TRBJ1-3; TRBD1 agrees at 7 bases. The CDR3 coding sequence is TGTGCCACCAATTCCAGGGGGGCGACGAGGCCTGGAAACACCATATATTTT. Translation: CATNSRGATRPGNTIYF. Based on the CDR3 plus reference TRBV19 and TRBJ1-3, the full variable domain is DGGITQSPKYLFRKEGQNVTLSCEQNLNHDAMYWYRQDPGQGLRLIYYSQIVNDFQKGDIAEGYSVSREKKESFPLTVTSAQKNPTAFYLCATNSRGATRPGNTIYFGEGSWLTVV.